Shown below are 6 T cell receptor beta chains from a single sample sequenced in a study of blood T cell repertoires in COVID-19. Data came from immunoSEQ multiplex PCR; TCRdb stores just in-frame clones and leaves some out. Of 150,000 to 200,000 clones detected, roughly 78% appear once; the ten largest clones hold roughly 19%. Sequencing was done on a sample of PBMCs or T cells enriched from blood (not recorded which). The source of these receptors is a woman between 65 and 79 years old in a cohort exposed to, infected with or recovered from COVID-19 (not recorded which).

The CDR3 nucleotides are TGCAGCGTTGTGGGGGCTAGCGGCGCCAATGAGCAGTTCTTC. Translating gives CSVVGASGANEQFF. The V call is TRBV29-1, the J call TRBJ2-1; D may be TRBD2 (7 bases). V was clipped by 4 bases and J by 6 bases, with 16 bases between them. From germline, CDR1 is SQVTM and CDR2 ANQGSEA. The CDR3 is 14 amino acids.

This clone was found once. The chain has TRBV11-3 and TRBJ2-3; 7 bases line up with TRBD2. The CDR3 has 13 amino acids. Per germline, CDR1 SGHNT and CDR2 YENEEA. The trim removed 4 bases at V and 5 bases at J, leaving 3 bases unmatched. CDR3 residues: CASSSVAGDTQYF. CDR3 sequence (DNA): TGTGCCAGCAGCTCTGTAGCGGGAGATACGCAGTATTTT.

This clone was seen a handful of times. In nucleotides, the CDR3 is TGCGCCAGCAGCTTGGCCGTTGGGGGACAGGGGGCGGCTGAGCAGTTCTTC. Amino acid sequence: CASSLAVGGQGAAEQFF. This chain uses TRBV5-1 with TRBJ2-1; 12 bases map to TRBD1. With 0 bases clipped from V and 9 bases from J, the junction kept 10 bases outside the gene matches. The CDR3 runs to 17 residues. Germline CDR1 and CDR2: SGHRS and YFSETQ.

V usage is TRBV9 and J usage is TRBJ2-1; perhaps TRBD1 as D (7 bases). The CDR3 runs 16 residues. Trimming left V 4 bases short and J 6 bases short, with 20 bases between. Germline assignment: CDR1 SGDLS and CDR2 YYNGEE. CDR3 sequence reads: CASSQGEVTPFNEQFF. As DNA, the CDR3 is TGTGCCAGCAGCCAGGGGGAGGTTACACCCTTCAATGAGCAGTTCTTC.

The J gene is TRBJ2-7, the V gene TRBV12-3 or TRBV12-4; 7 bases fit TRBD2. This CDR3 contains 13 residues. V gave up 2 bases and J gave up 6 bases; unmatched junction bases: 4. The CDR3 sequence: CASSLRVAGEQYF. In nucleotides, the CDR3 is TGTGCCAGCAGTTTAAGGGTAGCGGGCGAGCAGTACTTC.

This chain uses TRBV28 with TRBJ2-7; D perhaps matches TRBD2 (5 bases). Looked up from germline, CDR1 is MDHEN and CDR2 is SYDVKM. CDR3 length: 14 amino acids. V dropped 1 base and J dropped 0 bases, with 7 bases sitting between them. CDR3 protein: CASSLSRDSYEQYF. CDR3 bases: TGTGCCAGCAGTTTATCTCGGGACTCCTACGAGCAGTACTTC.